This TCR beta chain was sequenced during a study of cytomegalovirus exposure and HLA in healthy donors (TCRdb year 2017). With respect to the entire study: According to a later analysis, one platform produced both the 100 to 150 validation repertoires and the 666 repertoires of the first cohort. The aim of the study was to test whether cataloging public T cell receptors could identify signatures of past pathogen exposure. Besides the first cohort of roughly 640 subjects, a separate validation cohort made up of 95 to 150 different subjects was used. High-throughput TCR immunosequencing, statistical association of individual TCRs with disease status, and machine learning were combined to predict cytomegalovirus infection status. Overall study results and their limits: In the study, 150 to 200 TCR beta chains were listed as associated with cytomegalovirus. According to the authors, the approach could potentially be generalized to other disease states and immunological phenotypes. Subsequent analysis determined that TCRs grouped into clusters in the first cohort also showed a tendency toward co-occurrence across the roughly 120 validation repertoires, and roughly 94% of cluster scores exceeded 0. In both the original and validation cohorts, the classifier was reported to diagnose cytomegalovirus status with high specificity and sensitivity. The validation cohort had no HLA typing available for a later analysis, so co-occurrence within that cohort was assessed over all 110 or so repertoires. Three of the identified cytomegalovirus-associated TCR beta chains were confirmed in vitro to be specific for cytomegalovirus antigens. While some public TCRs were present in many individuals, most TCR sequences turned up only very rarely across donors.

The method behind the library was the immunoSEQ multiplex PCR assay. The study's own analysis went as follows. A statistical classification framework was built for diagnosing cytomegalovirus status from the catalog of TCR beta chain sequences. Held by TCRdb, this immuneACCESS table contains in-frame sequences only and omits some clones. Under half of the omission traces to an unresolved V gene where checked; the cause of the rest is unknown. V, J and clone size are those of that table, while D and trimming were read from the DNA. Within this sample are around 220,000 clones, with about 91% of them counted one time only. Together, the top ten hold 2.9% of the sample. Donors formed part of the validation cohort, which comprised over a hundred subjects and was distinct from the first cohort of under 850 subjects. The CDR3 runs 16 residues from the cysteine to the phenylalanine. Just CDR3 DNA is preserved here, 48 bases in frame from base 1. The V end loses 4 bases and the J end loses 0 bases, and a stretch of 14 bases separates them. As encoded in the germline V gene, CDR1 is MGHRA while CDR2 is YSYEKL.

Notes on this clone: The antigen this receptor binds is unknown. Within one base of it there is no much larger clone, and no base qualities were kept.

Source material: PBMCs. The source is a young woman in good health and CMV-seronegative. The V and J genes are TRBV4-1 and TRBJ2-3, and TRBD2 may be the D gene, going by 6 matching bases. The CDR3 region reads CASSPRTGVSTDTQYF. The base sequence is TGCGCCAGCAGCCCACGAACGGGAGTGAGCACAGATACGCAGTATTTT.